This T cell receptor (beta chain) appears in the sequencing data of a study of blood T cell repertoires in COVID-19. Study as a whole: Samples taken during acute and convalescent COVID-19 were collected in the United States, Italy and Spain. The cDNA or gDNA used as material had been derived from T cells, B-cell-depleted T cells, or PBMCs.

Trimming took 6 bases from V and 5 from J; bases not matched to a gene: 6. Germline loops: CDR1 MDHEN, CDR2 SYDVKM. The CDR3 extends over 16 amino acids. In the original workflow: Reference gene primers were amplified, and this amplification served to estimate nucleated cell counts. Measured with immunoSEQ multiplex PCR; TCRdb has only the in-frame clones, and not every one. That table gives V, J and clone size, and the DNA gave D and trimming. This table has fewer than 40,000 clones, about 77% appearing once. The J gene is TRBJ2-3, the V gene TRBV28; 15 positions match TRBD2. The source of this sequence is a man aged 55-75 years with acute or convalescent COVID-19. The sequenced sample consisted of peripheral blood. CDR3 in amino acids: CASRSGTSGRRDTQYF. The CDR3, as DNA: TGTGCCAGCAGGAGCGGGACTAGCGGGAGGAGAGATACGCAGTATTTT.